The T cell receptor (beta chain) described here comes from a study of T-cell memory formation after mild COVID-19. Study context: In these data, TCR clusters were largely donor specific.

Researchers used 5'RACE with constant-segment primers to make TCR alpha and TCR beta cDNA libraries that carry sample barcodes and UMIs. TCRdb re-analysed the 5' RACE reads in MiXCR, keeping a single row per CDR3 protein. The table lists around 250,000 distinct CDR3 sequences, around 16% of them singletons, with approximately 23% in the top ten. CDR3 length: 12 residues. The germline CDR1 and CDR2 sequences are LGHNA and YNFKEQ. Trimming took off 0 bases at V and 3 bases at J, with 2 bases between the two ends. V is TRBV4-2 and J is TRBJ1-2, with D hard to call. The sample taken for sequencing was PBMCs or a T cell subset sorted from them (not recorded which). This clonotype originated in a man aged 18 to 30 who had mild COVID-19 (a few samples of this study predate the infection). Cell type and time point are not known. CDR3 sequence: CASSQDDYGYTF. CDR3 bases: TGTGCCAGCAGCCAAGATGACTATGGCTACACCTTC.